These 27 T cell receptor beta chains were all obtained from the same sample, sequenced in a study of beta chain features in type 1 diabetes listed by TCRdb under 2018. The paper's findings and limits, for the study overall: Type 1 diabetes patients showed a moderate but significant shortening of TCRB CDR3 length in all four CD4+ subsets.

Libraries came from the immunoSEQ multiplex PCR assay. The entire amount of isolated RNA was reverse transcribed using the High Capacity cDNA Reverse Transcription Kit, so the sequenced TCRB transcripts were expressed ones. The clones in this table, taken by TCRdb from immuneACCESS, are in-frame only. Not every clone is retained; where verified, under half of the shortfall comes from an unresolved V gene, and the cause of the rest is unknown. The sample profile shows more than 300,000 clones; over 8.5% of them were found once. Less than 0.65% of the sample belongs to the ten largest clones. Their target antigens are unknown. Sequenced: central memory CD4+ T cells from blood. The receptors were gathered from a man aged 25 to 40 with type 1 diabetes.

The rearrangement links TRBV5-4 to TRBJ2-3; 7 bases map to TRBD1. Germline lookup yields CDR1 SGHNT and CDR2 YYREEE (reference sequence). The CDR3 is 16 amino acids. CDR3 amino acids: CATRISDRDRTDTQYF. CDR3 nucleotides: TGTGCGACCCGGATCAGCGACAGGGACCGCACAGATACGCAGTATTTT.

This clone has just a few counts. V gene TRBV5-4 combines with J gene TRBJ2-4; D may match TRBD1 or TRBD2 (5 bases each). The germline V gene encodes CDR1 SGHNT and CDR2 YYREEE (reference sequence). The germline V and J ends were trimmed by 2 bases and 2 bases, with 20 bases remaining between them. The CDR3 contains 18 residues. The CDR3 DNA is TGTGCCAGCAGCTTAGAAGGTGCAGGGATCGGGACCAAAAACATTCAGTACTTC. Its protein product is CASSLEGAGIGTKNIQYF.

The rearrangement uses TRBV6-5 and TRBJ2-3, with D unclear. V shed 6 bases and J shed 0 bases, with 7 bases lying between them. Germline loops: CDR1 MNHEY, CDR2 SVGAGI. The CDR3 extends over 13 amino acids. DNA for the CDR3: TGTGCCAGCAGGACGGCCAGCACAGATACGCAGTATTTT. Translated: CASRTASTDTQYF.

As regards this clone: This same CDR3 is encoded by further DNA sequences in the sample. J is TRBJ2-2 and V is TRBV4-1; D call uncertain. Germline V gene data show CDR1 as MGHRA and CDR2 as YSYEKL. The V end was cut by 6 bases, the J end by 5 bases, with 7 bases between. The length of the CDR3 is 12 residues. The CDR3 bases are TGCGCCAGCAGGGGTTTTACCGGGGAGCTGTTTTTT. Translation gives CASRGFTGELFF.

The rearrangement joins TRBV5-1 to TRBJ2-5; no firm D call. CDR3 length equals 13 residues. Per the germline V gene, CDR1 is SGHRS and CDR2 is YFSETQ. The V end was cut by 4 bases, the J end by 1 base, with 8 bases between. The CDR3 DNA reads TGCGCCAGCAGCATCGGACGCCAAGAGACCCAGTACTTC. This sequence encodes CASSIGRQETQYF.

This clone occurred a few times. V is TRBV5-6 and J is TRBJ1-2; 7 nucleotides agree with TRBD1. This CDR3 comprises 14 residues. Germline CDR1 and CDR2: SGHDT and YYEEEE. The V and J ends lost 3 bases and 3 bases, in that order; junction bases with no gene match: 5. The CDR3 loop reads CASSYDRVDYGYTF. In DNA form, the CDR3 reads TGTGCCAGCAGCTACGACAGGGTAGACTATGGCTACACCTTC.

V and J are TRBV5-1 and TRBJ2-7; TRBD1 matches 9 bases. CDR3 length: 13 amino acids. Germline V gene sequence: CDR1 SGHRS, CDR2 YFSETQ. The V and J ends lost 4 bases and 4 bases, in that order; junction bases with no gene match: 3. The CDR3 DNA follows: TGCGCCAGCAGCCGGGACAGGGATTACGAGCAGTACTTC. Amino acids: CASSRDRDYEQYF. Looking up the rest from reference TRBV5-1 and TRBJ2-7 gives the full variable domain: KAGVTQTPRYLIKTRGQQVTLSCSPISGHRSVSWYQQTPGQGLQFLFEYFSETQRNKGNFPGRFSGRQFSNSRSEMNVSTLELGDSALYLCASSRDRDYEQYFGPGTRLTVT.

The J gene is TRBJ2-7, the V gene TRBV7-9; no firm D call. CDR1 is SEHNR and CDR2 is FQNEAQ in the germline V gene (reference sequence). The CDR3 covers 11 residues. V gave up 5 bases and J gave up 6 bases, with 8 bases separating them. The CDR3: CASSASSEQYF. The DNA for the CDR3 is TGTGCCAGCAGCGCTTCTAGCGAGCAGTACTTC.

This clone was detected only a few times. The chain carries TRBV4-2 and TRBJ2-5, with TRBD2 as a possible D gene (5 bases). CDR1 LGHNA and CDR2 YNFKEQ come from the germline V gene. The CDR3 length is 16 residues. Trimming pared 1 base from V and 5 bases from J, leaving 17 bases between. The CDR3 protein is CASSQGTPNRMETQYF. CDR3 DNA: TGTGCCAGCAGCCAAGGGACTCCTAACAGAATGGAGACCCAGTACTTC.

This clone was recorded at least ten times. This chain connects TRBV18 to TRBJ2-7; 11 bases map to TRBD2. The CDR3 is 17 amino acids. V was pared by 2 bases and J by 2 bases, with 8 bases of the junction left unmatched. In germline, CDR1 is KGHSH, CDR2 LQKENI. CDR3 sequence reads: CASSPTSGRPNAYEQYF. The CDR3 DNA sequence: TGTGCCAGCTCACCAACTAGCGGGAGACCGAATGCCTACGAGCAGTACTTC.

The chain combines TRBV6-6 with TRBJ1-2, with a possible D match to TRBD1 (6 bases). The CDR3 extends over 13 amino acids. The germline CDR1 and CDR2 sequences are MNHNY and SVGAGI (reference sequence). The V gene lost 4 bases and the J gene lost 1 base, with 7 bases spanning the gap. The CDR3 DNA is TGTGCCAGCAGTTTACAGGGTAACTATGGCTACACCTTC. The encoded protein is CASSLQGNYGYTF.

The table lists this clone with a few counts. The rearrangement links TRBV7-2 to TRBJ2-3, with D tentatively TRBD1 (6 bases). The germline V gene encodes CDR1 SGHTA and CDR2 FQGNSA. Trimming removed 5 bases from V and 4 bases from J, with 13 bases in between. The CDR3 has 14 residues. The CDR3, as DNA: TGTGCCAGCAGCCCCCAGGGGATGGCAGATACGCAGTATTTT. Amino acids: CASSPQGMADTQYF.

This clone turned up a few times. The chain recombines TRBV7-2 with TRBJ2-7; D ambiguous. Germline CDR1 is SGHTA and CDR2 is FQGNSA. The germline V and J ends were trimmed by 1 base and 3 bases, with 10 bases remaining between them. The CDR3 has 14 amino acids. The DNA of the CDR3 is TGTGCCAGCAGCTTAGGACTCAATGACTACGAGCAGTACTTC. Its translation: CASSLGLNDYEQYF.

V is TRBV11-3 and J is TRBJ2-7, with D perhaps given as TRBD1 or TRBD2 (5 bases each). Germline CDR1 reads SGHNT; CDR2 reads YENEEA. V was cut by 5 bases and J by 4 bases, with 18 bases left in between. The CDR3 consists of 15 residues. The CDR3 bases are TGTGCCAGCAGCCCCAGCCCGGGACGGACTTACGAGCAGTACTTC. Translated, it gives CASSPSPGRTYEQYF.

The V and J genes are TRBV7-2 and TRBJ2-7, with 14 positions matching TRBD2. The CDR3 length is 14 residues. Germline CDR1 SGHTA, CDR2 FQGNSA. J was trimmed by 9 bases and V by 5 bases; bases with no gene match: 6. The CDR3 reads CASSPGLAGVVQYF. DNA for the CDR3: TGTGCCAGCAGCCCGGGACTAGCGGGAGTCGTGCAGTACTTC. Full variable domain (missing parts from reference TRBV7-2 and TRBJ2-7): GAGVSQSPSNKVTEKGKDVELRCDPISGHTALYWYRQSLGQGLEFLIYFQGNSAPDKSGLPSDRFSAERTGGSVSTLTIQRTQQEDSAVYLCASSPGLAGVVQYFGPGTRLTVT.

The V call is TRBV9, the J call TRBJ2-1, with TRBD2 matching 8 bases. The CDR3 consists of 14 residues. Germline V CDR1 and CDR2: SGDLS, YYNGEE. J was trimmed by 4 bases and V by 0 bases; bases with no gene match: 0. CDR3 nucleotides: TGTGCCAGCAGCGTAGCTAGCGGGTACAATGAGCAGTTCTTC. Its translation: CASSVASGYNEQFF.

V is TRBV7-2 and J is TRBJ2-7, with 14 bases fitting TRBD2. The V and J ends lost 4 bases and 3 bases, in that order; junction bases with no gene match: 8. Looked up from germline, CDR1 is SGHTA and CDR2 is FQGNSA. CDR3 length: 17 amino acids. CDR3 DNA: TGTGCCAGCAGCTCCGCGACTAGCGGGAGGGGCAGCTACGAGCAGTACTTC. Residues: CASSSATSGRGSYEQYF.

This clone was observed a handful of times. The chain is built from TRBV7-2 and TRBJ2-7; 7 nucleotides match TRBD1. The CDR3 has 16 amino acids. Losses at the gene ends were 0 bases for V and 3 bases for J; bases not matched to a gene: 8. Germline CDR1 reads SGHTA; CDR2 reads FQGNSA. The CDR3 loop reads CASSLADPTGSYEQYF. CDR3 in DNA: TGTGCCAGCAGCTTAGCAGACCCGACAGGGAGCTACGAGCAGTACTTC.

V gene TRBV7-3 combines with J gene TRBJ2-7, with a possible D match to TRBD2 (5 bases). This CDR3 has 16 residues. Germline CDR1 reads SGHTA; CDR2 reads FQGTGA. Between the trimmed V and J ends, which lost 5 bases and 3 bases, there was a span of 20 bases. CDR3 DNA: TGTGCCAGCAGCACCCCCCTGAGGAAGAGGGTCTACGAGCAGTACTTC. Amino acids: CASSTPLRKRVYEQYF.

This clone has only a few counts. The chain joins TRBV28 to TRBJ1-1, with D unclear. The CDR3 loop spans 14 amino acids. The germline gives CDR1 MDHEN, CDR2 SYDVKM. V was pared by 9 bases and J by 4 bases, with 18 bases between. Written as DNA, the CDR3 is TGTGCCAGTCGGCGGGCCGGGTTTCTCACTGAAGCTTTCTTT. Residues: CASRRAGFLTEAFF.

A word on this clone: Germline and junction disagree at one end, which may indicate a read error. CDR3 bases: TGTGCCAACTCACTGACGTCCTCCTACGAGCAGTACTTC. Encoded protein: CANSLTSSYEQYF. This rearrangement joins TRBV18 to TRBJ2-7; the D is unclear. Germline V gives CDR1 KGHSH, CDR2 LQKENI. The CDR3 runs 13 residues.

The V call is TRBV6-5, the J call TRBJ2-5; D is ambiguous. Gene TRBJ2-7 matches the end of the DNA better, so the J call may be wrong. This CDR3 spans 14 amino acids. Germline V gene data show CDR1 as MNHEY and CDR2 as SVGAGI. The CDR3 loop is CASSYSRSSYEQYF. The CDR3 nucleotides are TGTGCCAGCAGTTACTCGAGGTCCTCCTACGAGCAGTACTTC.

This clone has just a few counts. The CDR3 loop is CATSTRGQGAKQETQYF. In DNA form, the CDR3 reads TGTGCCACCAGCACCCGAGGACAGGGGGCGAAGCAAGAGACCCAGTACTTC. The rearrangement joins TRBV15 to TRBJ2-5, with 11 bases that match TRBD1. Trimming removed 4 bases from V and 2 bases from J; junction bases left unmatched: 9. This CDR3 contains 17 residues. The germline CDR1 and CDR2 sequences are LNHNV and YYDKDF (reference sequence).

This clone was recorded at least ten times. The genes are TRBV13 and TRBJ2-7, with a tentative D call TRBD1 (5 bases). Germline values: CDR1 PRHDT, CDR2 FYEKMQ (reference sequence). The germline V and J ends were trimmed by 1 base and 5 bases, with 6 bases remaining between them. The CDR3 runs 12 residues. The CDR3, as DNA: TGTGCCAGCAGCTTAGTCAGGGACGAGCAGTACTTC. Residues: CASSLVRDEQYF.

This clone was recorded at least ten times. The V gene is TRBV9, the J gene TRBJ2-7; 8 bases match TRBD1. V was pared by 2 bases and J by 7 bases, with 11 bases of the junction left unmatched. Germline V lookup: CDR1 SGDLS, CDR2 YYNGEE. The CDR3 totals 15 residues. Written as DNA, the CDR3 is TGTGCCAGCAGCGTTTCGGACAGGGTTGAAGGGGAGCAGTACTTC. Translation: CASSVSDRVEGEQYF.

The chain employs TRBV5-1 and TRBJ1-1; D not resolved. Trimming removed 0 bases at V and 4 bases at J, with 13 bases between. Germline V gene lookup returns CDR1 SGHRS and CDR2 YFSETQ. The CDR3 has 15 residues. The CDR3 DNA sequence: TGCGCCAGCAGCTTGGATCCCAGTACGGGCACTGAAGCTTTCTTT. Residues: CASSLDPSTGTEAFF.

In this sample, this clone turned up a few times. The V call is TRBV10-3, the J call TRBJ2-1; 8 bases line up with TRBD2. Trimming removed 5 bases from V and 10 bases from J; junction bases left unmatched: 13. The CDR3 runs to 15 residues. CDR1 and CDR2 (germline): ENHRY, SYGVKD. As DNA, the CDR3 is TGTGCCATCAGTAATCCGGGACTAGTATCAGGCGAGCAGTTCTTC. Translated: CAISNPGLVSGEQFF.